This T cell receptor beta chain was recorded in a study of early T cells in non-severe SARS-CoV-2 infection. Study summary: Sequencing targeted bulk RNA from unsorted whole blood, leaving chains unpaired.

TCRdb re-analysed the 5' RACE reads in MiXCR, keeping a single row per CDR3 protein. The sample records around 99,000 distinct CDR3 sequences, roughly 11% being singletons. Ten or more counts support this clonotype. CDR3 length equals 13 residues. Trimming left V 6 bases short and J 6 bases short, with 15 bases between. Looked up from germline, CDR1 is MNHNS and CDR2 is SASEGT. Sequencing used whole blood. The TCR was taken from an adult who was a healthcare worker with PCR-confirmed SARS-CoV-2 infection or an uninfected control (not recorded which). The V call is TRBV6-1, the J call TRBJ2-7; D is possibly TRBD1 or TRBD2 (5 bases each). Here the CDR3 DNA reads TGTGCCAGCAGCGCTACGGGGCCCAGCGAGCAGTACTTC. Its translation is CASSATGPSEQYF.